This T cell receptor (beta chain) was observed in a study of OX40 agonist ivuxolimab in advanced cancers. This table comes from immunoSEQ multiplex PCR, and its TCRdb copy is limited to in-frame clones, with some not included. The sample yields about 31,000 clones, about 88% seen once. Patients with autoimmune history or systemic immunosuppression were excluded. This clone was seen a few times. V lost 6 bases and J 2 bases, leaving 16 bases between the germline ends. There are 15 residues in the CDR3. The germline gives CDR1 MDHEN, CDR2 SYDVKM. This receptor was taken from an adult with an advanced solid tumor such as melanoma, head and neck, liver or kidney cancer. The V and J genes are TRBV28 and TRBJ1-2, with D possibly matching TRBD1 (5 bases). The specimen was CD4+ or CD8+ T cells sorted from blood, collected in a trial of the OX40 agonist ivuxolimab. Written as DNA, the CDR3 is TGTGCCAGCAGAACGGGACGGTTATTAAACTATGGCTACACCTTC. It codes for CASRTGRLLNYGYTF.